This T cell receptor beta chain was captured in a study of shared clonotypes between healthy human individuals. Study-level background: A couple of women and a few men aged 18 to 49 made up the donors.

Healthy adults negative for HIV, lacking recent acute infections or vaccinations, served as donors. The CDR3 sequence is 13 residues long. V trimming: 6 bases; J trimming: 7 bases; junction bases outside the gene matches: 3. Germline CDR1 is SNHLY and CDR2 is FYNNEI. Sequencing was performed with immunoSEQ multiplex PCR; in TCRdb, only in-frame clones are kept and a portion is missing. Among some 2.4 million clones listed, 93% were seen once. The rearrangement links TRBV2 to TRBJ2-7; the match to TRBD2 covers 13 bases. The origin of this receptor is a man aged 18 to 30 in good health. Some clones in this sample may be carry-over from other donors' samples. The source material was naive CD4+ T cells from PBMCs. Indicated subset: CD45RA+ positively selected. The CDR3 nucleotides are TGTGCCAGCAGGAGACTAGCGGGAGGAGAGCAGTACTTC. Encoded protein: CASRRLAGGEQYF.